This T cell receptor beta chain originates from a study of blood T cell repertoires in COVID-19. The CDR3 contains 14 residues. The table came from immunoSEQ multiplex PCR; TCRdb's copy has only in-frame clones and leaves some out. In the table there are a few hundred thousand clones, 65% to 90% of which are singletons. V and J are TRBV21-1 and TRBJ1-5; the table's D call, TRBD1, has no DNA check behind it. TRBV21-1 is flagged as a pseudogene. Sequenced: peripheral blood. This TCR was sampled from a middle-aged woman who had recovered from COVID-19. Here the CDR3 reads CASSRGQGGQPQHF. CDR3 coding DNA: TGTGCCAGCAGCAGGGGACAGGGCGGCCAGCCCCAGCATTTT.